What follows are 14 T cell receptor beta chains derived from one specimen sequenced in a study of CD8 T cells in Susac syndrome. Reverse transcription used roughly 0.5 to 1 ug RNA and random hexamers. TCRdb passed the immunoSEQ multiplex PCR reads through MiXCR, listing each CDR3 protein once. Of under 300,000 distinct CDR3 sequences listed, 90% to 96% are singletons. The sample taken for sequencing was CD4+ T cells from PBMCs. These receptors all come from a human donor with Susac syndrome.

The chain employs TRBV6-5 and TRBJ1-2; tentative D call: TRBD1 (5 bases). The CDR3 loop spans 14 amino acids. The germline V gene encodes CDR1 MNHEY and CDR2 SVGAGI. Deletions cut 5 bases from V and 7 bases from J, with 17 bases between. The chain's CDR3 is CASSARDASRGYTF. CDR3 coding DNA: TGTGCCAGCAGTGCCCGGGACGCTAGTCGTGGCTACACCTTC.

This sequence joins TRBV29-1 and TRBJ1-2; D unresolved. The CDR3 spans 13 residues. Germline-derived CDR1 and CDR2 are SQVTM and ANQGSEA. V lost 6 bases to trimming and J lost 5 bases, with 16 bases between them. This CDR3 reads CSVRWIGSYGYTF. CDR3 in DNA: TGCAGCGTCCGGTGGATCGGCTCTTATGGCTACACCTTC.

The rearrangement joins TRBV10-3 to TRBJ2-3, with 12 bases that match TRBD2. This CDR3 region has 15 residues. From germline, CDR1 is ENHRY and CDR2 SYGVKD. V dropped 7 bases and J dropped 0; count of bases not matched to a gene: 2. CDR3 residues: CAITGLAGSTDTQYF. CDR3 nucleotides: TGTGCCATCACTGGACTAGCGGGGAGCACAGATACGCAGTATTTT.

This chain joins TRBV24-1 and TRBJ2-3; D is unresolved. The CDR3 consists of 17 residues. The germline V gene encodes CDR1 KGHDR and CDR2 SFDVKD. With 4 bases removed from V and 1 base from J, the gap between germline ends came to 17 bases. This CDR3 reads CATSDSGLRAGTDTQYF. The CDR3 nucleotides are TGTGCCACCAGTGACTCGGGCCTTAGGGCGGGCACAGATACGCAGTATTTT.

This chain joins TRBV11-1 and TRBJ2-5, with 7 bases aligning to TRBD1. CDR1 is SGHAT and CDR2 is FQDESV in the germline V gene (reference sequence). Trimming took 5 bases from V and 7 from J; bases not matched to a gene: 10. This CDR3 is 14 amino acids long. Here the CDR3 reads CASSLPGQKGTQYF. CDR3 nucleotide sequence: TGTGCCAGCAGCCTACCGGGACAGAAGGGGACCCAGTACTTC.

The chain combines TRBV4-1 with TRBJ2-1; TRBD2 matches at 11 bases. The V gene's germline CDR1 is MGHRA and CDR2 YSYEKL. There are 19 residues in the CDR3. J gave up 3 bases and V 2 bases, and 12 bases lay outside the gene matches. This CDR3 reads CASSQRTSGQVRGYNEQFF. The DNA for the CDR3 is TGCGCCAGCAGCCAACGGACTAGCGGGCAAGTCCGGGGCTACAATGAGCAGTTCTTC.

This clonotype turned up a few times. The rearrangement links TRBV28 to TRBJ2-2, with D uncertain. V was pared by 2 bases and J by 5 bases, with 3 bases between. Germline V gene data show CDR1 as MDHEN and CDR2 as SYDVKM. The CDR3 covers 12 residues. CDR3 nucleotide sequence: TGTGCCAGCAGTTTAACGACCGGGGAGCTGTTTTTT. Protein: CASSLTTGELFF.

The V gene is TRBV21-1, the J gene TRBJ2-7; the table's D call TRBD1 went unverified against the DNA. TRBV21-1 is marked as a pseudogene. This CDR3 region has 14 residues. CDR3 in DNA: TGTGCCAGCTCAGACCCAGGGACAGGGACCGAGCAGTACTTC. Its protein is CASSDPGTGTEQYF.

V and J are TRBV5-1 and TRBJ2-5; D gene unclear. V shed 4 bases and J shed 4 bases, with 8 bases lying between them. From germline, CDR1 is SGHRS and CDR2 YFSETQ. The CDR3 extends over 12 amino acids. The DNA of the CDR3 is TGCGCCAGCAGCCCCCTCCGAGAGACCCAGTACTTC. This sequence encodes CASSPLRETQYF.

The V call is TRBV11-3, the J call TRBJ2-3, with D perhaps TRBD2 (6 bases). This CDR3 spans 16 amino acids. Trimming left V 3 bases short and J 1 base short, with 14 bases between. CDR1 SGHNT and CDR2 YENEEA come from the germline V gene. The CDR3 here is CASSLGLRDRTDTQYF. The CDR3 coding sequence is TGTGCCAGCAGCTTGGGGTTGCGGGACCGCACAGATACGCAGTATTTT.

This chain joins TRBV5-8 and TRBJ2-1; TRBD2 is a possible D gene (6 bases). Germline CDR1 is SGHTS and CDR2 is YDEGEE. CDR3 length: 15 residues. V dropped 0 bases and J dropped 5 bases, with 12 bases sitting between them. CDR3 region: CASSLEGLRHNEQFF. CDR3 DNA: TGTGCCAGCAGCTTGGAGGGACTCAGGCACAATGAGCAGTTCTTC.

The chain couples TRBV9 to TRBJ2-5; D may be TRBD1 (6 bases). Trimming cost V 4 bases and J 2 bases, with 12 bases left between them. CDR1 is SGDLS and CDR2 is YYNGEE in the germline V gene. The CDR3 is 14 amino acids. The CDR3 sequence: CASSSGTHQETQYF. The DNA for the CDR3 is TGTGCCAGCAGCTCCGGGACACATCAAGAGACCCAGTACTTC.

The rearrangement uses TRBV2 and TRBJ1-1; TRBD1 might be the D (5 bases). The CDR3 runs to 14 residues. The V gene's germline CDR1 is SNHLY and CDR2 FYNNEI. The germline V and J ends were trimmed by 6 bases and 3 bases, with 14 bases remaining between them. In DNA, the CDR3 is TGTGCCAGCAGGATCAGGGTGTTGTACACTGAAGCTTTCTTT. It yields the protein CASRIRVLYTEAFF.

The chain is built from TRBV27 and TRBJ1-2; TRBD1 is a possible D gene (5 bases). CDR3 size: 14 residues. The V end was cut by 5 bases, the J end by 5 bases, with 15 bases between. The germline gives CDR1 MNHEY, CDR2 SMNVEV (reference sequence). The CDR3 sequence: CASSGTVSGYGYTF. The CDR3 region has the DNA TGTGCCAGCAGTGGGACCGTCTCCGGGTATGGCTACACCTTC.